These 23 T cell receptor beta chains share one sample of origin, sequenced in a study of blood T cell repertoires in COVID-19. Profiling relied on immunoSEQ multiplex PCR, and the TCRdb table lists in-frame clones only, not all of them. This sample has under 150,000 clones, with approximately 84% found just once. Sequencing used peripheral blood. The receptors stem from a woman over 75 with acute or convalescent COVID-19.

The gene calls are TRBV30 and TRBJ2-5; 14 nucleotides agree with TRBD2. Germline assignment: CDR1 GTSNPN and CDR2 SVGIG (reference sequence). The trim removed 2 bases at V and 1 base at J, leaving 3 bases unmatched. The CDR3 consists of 16 residues. CDR3 protein: CAWSLGLAGGQETQYF. CDR3 DNA: TGTGCCTGGAGTCTCGGACTAGCGGGAGGCCAAGAGACCCAGTACTTC.

V gene TRBV29-1 combines with J gene TRBJ1-5; D is unresolved. This CDR3 is built from 12 residues. The V end lost 6 bases, the J end lost 1 base, and 7 bases lay between the germline ends. Germline lookup yields CDR1 SQVTM and CDR2 ANQGSEA. CDR3 bases: TGCAGCGTAGGCGGGAGCAATCAGCCCCAGCATTTT. The encoded protein is CSVGGSNQPQHF. The whole variable domain, remainder taken from reference TRBV29-1 and TRBJ1-5, is SAVISQKPSRDICQRGTSLTIQCQVDSQVTMMFWYRQQPGQSLTLIATANQGSEATYESGFVIDKFPISRPNLTFSTLTVSNMSPEDSSIYLCSVGGSNQPQHFGDGTRLSIL.

V and J are TRBV12-5 and TRBJ1-2; no definite D call. From germline, CDR1 is LGHNT and CDR2 FRNRAP. V lost 3 bases and J lost 7, with 6 bases in between. The CDR3 length is 11 residues. The CDR3 DNA reads TGTGCTAGTGGTTTTATCTTTGGCTACACCTTC. Translating it yields CASGFIFGYTF.

This chain joins TRBV19 and TRBJ1-6; 9 nucleotides agree with TRBD1. The V and J ends lost 6 bases and 9 bases, in that order; junction bases with no gene match: 9. Germline CDR1 is LNHDA and CDR2 is SQIVND (reference sequence). This CDR3 region has 15 residues. In nucleotides, the CDR3 is TGTGCCAGTAGCCTTTTAACAGGGGGCGTTTCACCCCTCCACTTT. Translation gives CASSLLTGGVSPLHF.

The chain combines TRBV5-6 with TRBJ2-1, with TRBD2 as a possible D gene (6 bases). The CDR3 spans 13 residues. CDR1 SGHDT and CDR2 YYEEEE come from the germline V gene. Trimming took 0 bases from V and 5 from J, leaving 6 bases between them. The CDR3 DNA reads TGTGCCAGCAGCTTGGGCGGGGACAATGAGCAGTTCTTC. Encoded protein: CASSLGGDNEQFF.

This chain links TRBV19 with TRBJ1-1; D is perhaps TRBD1 (6 bases). V was pared by 7 bases and J by 0 bases, with 27 bases between. Germline V CDR1 and CDR2: LNHDA, SQIVND (reference sequence). This CDR3 has 19 amino acids. CDR3 sequence reads: CASNPESVGADTLNTEAFF. Here the CDR3 DNA reads TGTGCCAGTAACCCCGAATCGGTGGGGGCGGACACTCTGAACACTGAAGCTTTCTTT.

V is TRBV4-3 and J is TRBJ2-1; D ambiguous. The germline V gene has CDR1 LGHNA and CDR2 YSLEER. This CDR3 contains 13 residues. V lost 2 bases to trimming and J lost 5 bases, with 7 bases between them. Here the CDR3 reads CASSQQVNNEQFF. The CDR3 DNA follows: TGCGCCAGCAGCCAACAGGTCAACAATGAGCAGTTCTTC.

V and J are TRBV5-4 and TRBJ2-2; D not resolved. V was pared by 1 base and J by 6 bases, with 10 bases between. CDR1 SGHNT and CDR2 YYREEE come from the germline V gene (reference sequence). This CDR3 contains 14 residues. For the CDR3, the DNA is TGTGCCAGCAGCTTGAGGAGTGTCCCCGGGGAGCTGTTTTTT. As protein: CASSLRSVPGELFF.

The chain carries TRBV25-1 and TRBJ2-1; 13 bases agree with TRBD2. V lost 10 bases and J lost 6; bases outside the gene matches: 6. Germline CDR1 MGHDK, CDR2 SYGVNS. The CDR3 has 14 amino acids. In DNA form, the CDR3 reads TGTGCCACAACACTAGCGGGGGGGCTCAATGAGCAGTTCTTC. It yields the protein CATTLAGGLNEQFF.

This chain links TRBV3-1 (or the pseudogene TRBV3-2) with TRBJ1-6; possibly TRBD1 for D (5 bases). The CDR3 has 16 amino acids. The germline gives CDR1 LGHDT, CDR2 YNNKEL (reference sequence). Deletions cut 1 base from V and 4 bases from J, with 11 bases between. CDR3 nucleotide sequence: TGTGCCAGCAGCCAAGCTCCGGGACTATATAATTCACCCCTCCACTTT. As protein: CASSQAPGLYNSPLHF.

The V gene is TRBV5-6, the J gene TRBJ1-2; the match to TRBD1 covers 12 bases. Germline V CDR1 and CDR2: SGHDT, YYEEEE. With 4 bases clipped from V and 8 bases from J, the junction kept 9 bases outside the gene matches. The CDR3 loop spans 15 amino acids. The CDR3 nucleotides read TGTGCCAGCAGCCGAGGGGGACAGGGGGCGTTGGGCTACACCTTC. Its protein is CASSRGGQGALGYTF.

This chain connects TRBV29-1 to TRBJ2-7, with D tentatively TRBD1 (6 bases). Trimming cost V 6 bases and J 6 bases, with 12 bases left between them. This CDR3 is 11 amino acids long. Germline V lookup: CDR1 SQVTM, CDR2 ANQGSEA. CDR3: CSVETGLEQYF. In DNA form, the CDR3 reads TGCAGCGTCGAAACAGGGCTCGAGCAGTACTTC.

The V and J genes are TRBV12-2 and TRBJ2-1; TRBD2, the D gene given by the table, was not confirmed from the DNA. TRBV12-2 is a pseudogene. The CDR3 has 16 residues. The CDR3 loop reads CASRLSLASVNNEQFF. The DNA of the CDR3 is TGTGCAAGTCGCCTATCCCTAGCGTCCGTCAACAATGAGCAGTTCTTC.

This clone was seen a few times. CDR3: CASSPTGDRRVNTEAFF. In DNA form, the CDR3 reads TGTGCCAGCAGCCCCACCGGGGACAGGAGGGTGAACACTGAAGCTTTCTTT. V is TRBV11-3 and J is TRBJ1-1; 8 bases agree with TRBD1. The CDR3 totals 17 residues. V was clipped by 5 bases and J by 0 bases; unmatched bases: 11. Germline CDR1 reads SGHNT; CDR2 reads YENEEA.

The chain joins TRBV4-1 to TRBJ1-2; 7 bases fit TRBD1. Unmatched junction bases numbered 11, after V lost 2 bases and J lost 2 bases. From germline, CDR1 is MGHRA and CDR2 YSYEKL. CDR3 length: 17 amino acids. This CDR3 is CASSQLEAGGLNYGYTF. The CDR3 nucleotides are TGCGCCAGCAGCCAATTAGAGGCAGGGGGTCTCAACTATGGCTACACCTTC.

V is TRBV10-3 and J is TRBJ2-3, with D possibly being TRBD1 (6 bases). The germline V and J ends were trimmed by 5 bases and 0 bases, with 12 bases remaining between them. Germline lookup yields CDR1 ENHRY and CDR2 SYGVKD. The CDR3 is 15 residues long. This CDR3 reads CAISQDRISTDTQYF. CDR3 DNA sequence: TGTGCCATCAGTCAGGACAGAATAAGCACAGATACGCAGTATTTT.

In regard to this clone: Mismatch with germline at one junction end may stem from a read error. V gene TRBV2 combines with J gene TRBJ1-1; D unclear. This CDR3 region has 13 residues. CDR1 SNHLY and CDR2 FYNNEI come from the germline V gene. CDR3 bases: TGTGCCAGCAGCGAAGGCCGGTCCACTGAAGCTTTCTTT. This translates into CASSEGRSTEAFF.

This chain uses TRBV5-4 with TRBJ2-5; 9 nucleotides match TRBD1. Germline trimming cut 4 bases from V and 5 bases from J; bases unmatched to any gene: 6. This CDR3 is built from 14 residues. Germline V gene sequence: CDR1 SGHNT, CDR2 YYREEE (reference sequence). This CDR3 is CASSIQGAGETQYF. The CDR3 DNA follows: TGTGCCAGCAGCATACAGGGGGCAGGGGAGACCCAGTACTTC.

This clone was observed a few times. The chain employs TRBV12-3 or TRBV12-4 and TRBJ1-2; 8 nucleotides match TRBD1. J gave up 8 bases and V 4 bases, and 6 bases lay outside the gene matches. CDR3 length: 13 amino acids. The CDR3 sequence is CASSSTGASGYTF. The DNA of the CDR3 is TGTGCCAGCAGTTCGACAGGGGCTTCAGGCTACACCTTC.

The chain couples TRBV7-2 to TRBJ2-1; tentative D call: TRBD2 (5 bases). V was shortened by 4 bases and J by 6 bases, with 22 bases between the two germline ends. The CDR3 totals 17 residues. Germline assignment: CDR1 SGHTA and CDR2 FQGNSA. The CDR3: CASSSPEGFQESNEQFF. The CDR3 nucleotides read TGTGCCAGCAGCTCCCCCGAGGGCTTCCAAGAGAGCAATGAGCAGTTCTTC.

This clone was recorded only once. The V call is TRBV27, the J call TRBJ2-7, with a weak D call TRBD1 (5 bases). Germline-derived CDR1 and CDR2 are MNHEY and SMNVEV (reference sequence). The ends were cut back, 2 bases at V and 2 bases at J, with 7 bases in the middle. CDR3 length: 13 amino acids. For the CDR3, the DNA is TGTGCCAGCAGTTTAGGACAAACCTACGAGCAGTACTTC. This translates into CASSLGQTYEQYF.

The genes are TRBV4-3 and TRBJ2-7; 9 bases are a match to TRBD1. This CDR3 region has 17 residues. Germline CDR1 and CDR2: LGHNA and YSLEER. Trimming removed 1 base from V and 4 bases from J; junction bases left unmatched: 11. The CDR3 nucleotides read TGCGCCAGCAGCCAAGGATACCCCGGGACAGGGAGTTACGAGCAGTACTTC. It codes for CASSQGYPGTGSYEQYF.

V usage is TRBV5-1 and J usage is TRBJ1-5; 7 bases line up with TRBD1. Germline loops: CDR1 SGHRS, CDR2 YFSETQ. This CDR3 region has 14 residues. V dropped 4 bases and J dropped 6; count of bases not matched to a gene: 7. CDR3 DNA: TGCGCCAGCAGCCCCCGACAGGGAGGTCAGCCCCAGCATTTT. It specifies CASSPRQGGQPQHF.